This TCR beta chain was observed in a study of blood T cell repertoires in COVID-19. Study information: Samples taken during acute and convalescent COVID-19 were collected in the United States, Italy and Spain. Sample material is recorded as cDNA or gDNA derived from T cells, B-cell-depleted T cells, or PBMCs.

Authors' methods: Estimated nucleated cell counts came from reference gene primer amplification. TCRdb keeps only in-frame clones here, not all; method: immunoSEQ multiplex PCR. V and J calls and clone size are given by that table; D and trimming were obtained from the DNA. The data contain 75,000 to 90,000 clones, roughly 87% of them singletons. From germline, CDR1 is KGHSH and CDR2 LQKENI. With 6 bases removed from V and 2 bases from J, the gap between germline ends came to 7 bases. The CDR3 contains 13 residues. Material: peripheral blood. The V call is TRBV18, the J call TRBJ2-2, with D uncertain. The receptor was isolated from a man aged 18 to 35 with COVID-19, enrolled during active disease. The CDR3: CASSRENTGELFF. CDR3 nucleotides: TGTGCCAGCTCGCGAGAAAACACCGGGGAGCTGTTTTTT.